This T cell receptor beta chain appears in the sequencing data of a study of cytomegalovirus exposure and HLA in healthy donors. On the study more broadly: The roughly 120 validation repertoires used the same platform as the 550 to 800 first-cohort repertoires (as reported by a later analysis). Overall study findings and caveats: Many donors carried some public TCRs, although rarity characterized most TCR sequences. The study listed 150 to 200 cytomegalovirus-associated TCR beta chains.

CDR3 size: 15 residues. The germline V gene encodes CDR1 MDHEN and CDR2 SYDVKM. V trimming: 2 bases; J trimming: 2 bases; junction bases outside the gene matches: 4. Clones were sequenced by immunoSEQ multiplex PCR, and TCRdb holds only the in-frame ones, with some missing. Counted here are some 180,000 clones, more than 75% occurring once; the ten biggest clones make up approximately 7%. With regard to this clone: Its specificity is not known.

The sample consisted of PBMCs. This TCR derives from a man under 40 in good health and CMV-seropositive. J is TRBJ1-2 and V is TRBV28; 8 bases map to TRBD1. CDR3 coding DNA: TGTGCCAGCAGTTTACGGGACAGGCGAAACTATGGCTACACCTTC. It translates to CASSLRDRRNYGYTF.